The 11 T cell receptor beta chains presented below share a single source sample, sequenced in a study of blood T cell repertoires in COVID-19. Here immunoSEQ multiplex PCR was the method, and the copy in TCRdb shows in-frame clones only, minus some. This sample carries about 330,000 clones, nearly 90% of them seen once, and the ten largest clones take around 5.9%. Sequencing was done on a sample of PBMCs or T cells enriched from blood (not recorded which). Receptors originate from a woman between 25 and 40 years old who had recovered from COVID-19.

Notes on this clone: Germline is not matched at one junction end, which may reflect a read error. The chain uses TRBV6-2 or TRBV6-3 and TRBJ1-2, with 7 bases matching TRBD1. Germline V gene lookup returns CDR1 MNHEY and CDR2 SVGEGT. The CDR3 loop spans 14 amino acids. The CDR3 here is CASIYSQGNYGYTF. The CDR3 DNA is TGTGCCAGCATTTACTCACAGGGGAACTATGGCTACACCTTC.

This rearrangement joins TRBV7-8 to TRBJ1-2; D is undetermined. CDR1 is SGHVS, CDR2 FQNEAQ, per germline. This CDR3 spans 16 amino acids. Trimming took off 1 base at V and 8 bases at J, with 20 bases between the two ends. CDR3 loop: CASSLDGIGGSGGYTF. As DNA, the CDR3 is TGTGCCAGCAGCTTAGATGGGATTGGAGGGTCGGGAGGCTACACCTTC.

As DNA, the CDR3 is TGCAGCGTTGACGGGGTTTGGGGGGAGCTGTTTTTT. Protein: CSVDGVWGELFF. The gene calls are TRBV29-1 and TRBJ2-2; the D gene is possibly TRBD2 (5 bases). The CDR3 is 12 residues long. CDR1 is SQVTM and CDR2 is ANQGSEA in the germline V gene. Trimming shortened V by 3 bases and J by 8 bases, and 10 bases separated the two germline ends.

This clone was detected once. The chain links TRBV7-9 to TRBJ1-1, with unresolved D. The V end was cut by 1 base, the J end by 6 bases, with 9 bases between. The length of the CDR3 is 13 residues. Germline CDR1 reads SEHNR; CDR2 reads FQNEAQ (reference sequence). The CDR3 sequence: CASSLGAGAEAFF. The DNA for the CDR3 is TGTGCCAGCAGCTTAGGGGCCGGGGCTGAAGCTTTCTTT.

V and J are TRBV3-1 (or the pseudogene TRBV3-2) and TRBJ2-7; 8 bases line up with TRBD2. Looked up from germline, CDR1 is LGHDT and CDR2 is YNNKEL (reference sequence). The CDR3 has 16 amino acids. V shed 4 bases, J shed 3 bases, and the junction held 11 bases outside the gene matches. This chain's CDR3 is CASSPGVGGGLYEQYF. The CDR3 DNA sequence: TGTGCCAGCAGCCCTGGTGTCGGGGGGGGCCTCTACGAGCAGTACTTC.

This clone was counted a single time. This chain connects TRBV29-1 to TRBJ2-5, with a possible D match to TRBD2 (7 bases). Between the trimmed V and J ends, which lost 5 bases and 5 bases, there was a span of 15 bases. Per the germline V gene, CDR1 is SQVTM and CDR2 is ANQGSEA. The CDR3 runs 13 residues. The CDR3 here is CSVRGGAGETQYF. CDR3 bases: TGCAGCGTTCGAGGGGGGGCCGGGGAGACCCAGTACTTC.

The chain links TRBV7-9 to TRBJ1-2; 10 bases match TRBD1. This CDR3 is 15 amino acids long. CDR1 and CDR2 (germline): SEHNR, FQNEAQ (reference sequence). Trimming removed 4 bases from V and 2 bases from J; junction bases left unmatched: 4. The CDR3 DNA follows: TGTGCCAGCAGCTACTTGACAGGGGGCAACTATGGCTACACCTTC. Amino acids: CASSYLTGGNYGYTF.

This clone was recorded only once. V gene TRBV4-3 combines with J gene TRBJ2-3; possibly TRBD1 for D (5 bases). Trimming stripped 8 bases from V and 3 bases from J, with 12 bases between. The germline V gene has CDR1 LGHNA and CDR2 YSLEER. This CDR3 has 13 amino acids. The DNA for the CDR3 is TGCGCCAGCGGGCAGGGTGGGACAGATACGCAGTATTTT. Residues: CASGQGGTDTQYF.

In DNA, the CDR3 is TGCGCCAGCAGCCAAGGGTTATTCGGGGCCCAGTACTTC. This sequence encodes CASSQGLFGAQYF. The rearrangement links TRBV4-1 to TRBJ2-5; weak D call: TRBD2 (5 bases). The CDR3 consists of 13 residues. Trimming shortened V by 1 base and J by 9 bases, and 12 bases separated the two germline ends. Germline lookup yields CDR1 MGHRA and CDR2 YSYEKL.

J is TRBJ2-3 and V is TRBV6-5, with 8 bases that match TRBD2. V shed 4 bases and J 2 bases; nucleotides not matched to a gene: 5. Germline lookup yields CDR1 MNHEY and CDR2 SVGAGI. The length of the CDR3 is 15 residues. The CDR3 reads CASSSAGGYTDTQYF. The CDR3 bases are TGTGCCAGCAGTTCGGCGGGGGGATACACAGATACGCAGTATTTT.

The rearrangement links TRBV10-3 to TRBJ2-3; possible D gene TRBD2, 6 bases. Germline lookup yields CDR1 ENHRY and CDR2 SYGVKD. This CDR3 spans 14 amino acids. The V end lost 6 bases, the J end lost 2 bases, and 12 bases lay between the germline ends. CDR3 nucleotides: TGTGCCATCAGAGGCGGGGTCGTCACAGATACGCAGTATTTT. Its translation is CAIRGGVVTDTQYF.